This T cell receptor beta chain was retrieved from a study of blood T cell repertoires in COVID-19. Study-wide context: Either two negative PCRs, clearance, or symptom resolution qualified Cohort 3 donors as recovered. COVID-19 samples, acute and convalescent, were from the United States, Italy and Spain.

Assay: immunoSEQ multiplex PCR; the TCRdb copy retains only in-frame clones and omits some. The sample contains a few hundred thousand clones, more than 70% of which appear only once. This clone was counted once. CDR3 length: 14 amino acids. Germline lookup yields CDR1 KGHSH and CDR2 LQKENI. Deletions cut 6 bases from V and 1 base from J, with 9 bases between. The J gene is TRBJ2-2, the V gene TRBV18; the D is unclear. The sequenced sample was PBMCs or T cells enriched from blood (not recorded which). This receptor was taken from a man in his forties in a cohort exposed to, infected with or recovered from COVID-19 (not recorded which). The CDR3 region is CASSPTLNTGELFF. The CDR3 DNA sequence: TGTGCCAGCTCGCCGACTCTGAACACCGGGGAGCTGTTTTTT.